Below are 10 T cell receptor beta chains sequenced from a single sample in a study of spatial heterogeneity in lung cancer. What these receptors recognize is not known. TCRdb reprocessed the 5' RACE reads via MiXCR and lists one record per CDR3 protein. Here the sample spans about 9,600 distinct CDR3 sequences, about 8.5% being singletons. Findings and caveats of the study: Tumors with more nonsynonymous mutations had more expanded intratumoral alpha and beta TCRs.

Sample time point: sample taken at primary tumor resection. The sample was lung tumor tissue, taken at surgery. The origin of the receptors is a male donor with early-stage non-small cell lung cancer.

This clonotype was detected many times. This chain connects TRBV18 to TRBJ2-7; 12 bases fit TRBD2. Germline assignment: CDR1 KGHSH and CDR2 LQKENI. The CDR3 is 17 residues long. V was clipped by 0 bases and J by 5 bases; unmatched bases: 8. The CDR3 region is CASSPPASGRGSNEQYF. Here the CDR3 DNA reads TGTGCCAGCTCACCACCGGCTAGCGGGAGGGGTAGCAACGAGCAGTACTTC.

This clonotype was picked up many times. V is TRBV20-1 and J is TRBJ2-3, with 8 bases that match TRBD2. The CDR3 sequence is 14 residues long. With 7 bases clipped from V and 2 bases from J, the junction kept 8 bases outside the gene matches. Germline values: CDR1 DFQATT, CDR2 SNEGSKA (reference sequence). The CDR3 DNA reads as TGCAGTGGTAGCGTAGCGGGGACCACAGATACGCAGTATTTT. It encodes CSGSVAGTTDTQYF.

This clonotype was seen repeatedly, ten times or more. The J gene is TRBJ2-1, the V gene TRBV27; 9 nucleotides align to TRBD1. In germline, CDR1 is MNHEY, CDR2 SMNVEV (reference sequence). V trimming: 8 bases; J trimming: 7 bases; junction bases outside the gene matches: 9. This CDR3 is 14 amino acids long. The DNA of the CDR3 is TGTGCCAGCCGATACAGGGGGCAGGTAAATGAGCAGTTCTTC. Amino acid sequence: CASRYRGQVNEQFF.

The chain employs TRBV9 and TRBJ2-2; no clear D gene. The length of the CDR3 is 14 residues. From germline, CDR1 is SGDLS and CDR2 YYNGEE. The V and J ends lost 1 base and 1 base respectively, with 5 bases between them. CDR3: CASSVNLNTGELFF. The CDR3 nucleotides read TGTGCCAGCAGCGTAAATCTGAACACCGGGGAGCTGTTTTTT.

This clonotype was counted at least ten times. This chain joins TRBV27 and TRBJ2-7; maybe TRBD1 (6 bases). The CDR3 is 12 residues long. V lost 4 bases to trimming and J lost 4 bases, with 8 bases between them. Germline assignment: CDR1 MNHEY and CDR2 SMNVEV (reference sequence). CDR3 bases: TGTGCCAGCAGTTCAACAGGGTACGAGCAGTACTTC. Protein: CASSSTGYEQYF.

This clonotype was recorded at least ten times. This chain connects TRBV5-5 to TRBJ2-3; 12 bases line up with TRBD2. The CDR3 is made up of 17 amino acids. Trimming at V came to 1 base and at J to 4 bases, leaving 7 bases not matched to a gene. Germline V gene sequence: CDR1 SGHKS, CDR2 YYEKEE (reference sequence). For the CDR3, the DNA is TGTGCCAGCAGCTTGCTGACTAGCGGGAGTGGGGCAGATACGCAGTATTTT. Translation gives CASSLLTSGSGADTQYF.

Many counts were recorded for this clonotype. The gene calls are TRBV6-6 and TRBJ1-6; D not certain. Trimming removed 0 bases at V and 10 bases at J, with 7 bases between. The germline V gene encodes CDR1 MNHNY and CDR2 SVGAGI (reference sequence). The CDR3 extends over 13 amino acids. As DNA, the CDR3 is TGTGCCAGCAGTTACTCGTTGCTCTCACCCCTCCACTTT. This gives the protein CASSYSLLSPLHF.

In its sample, this clonotype was seen many times. This chain uses TRBV2 with TRBJ1-5; TRBD1 matches at 9 bases. V shed 7 bases, J shed 4 bases, and the junction held 5 bases outside the gene matches. CDR1 is SNHLY and CDR2 is FYNNEI in the germline V gene. This CDR3 comprises 14 residues. The CDR3 DNA reads TGTGCCAGCACGCGGACAGGGGAAAATCAGCCCCAGCATTTT. It translates to CASTRTGENQPQHF.

This clonotype has ten or more counts. The rearrangement uses TRBV12-3 or TRBV12-4 and TRBJ2-5; perhaps TRBD1 as D (6 bases). The CDR3 has 13 amino acids. V lost 6 bases and J lost 4, with 12 bases in between. CDR3 sequence reads: CASSLQGRETQYF. DNA for the CDR3: TGTGCCAGCAGCCTACAGGGCAGAGAGACCCAGTACTTC.

The chain recombines TRBV12-3 or TRBV12-4 with TRBJ1-5; a weak D match, TRBD1 (6 bases). The V end was cut by 4 bases, the J end by 7 bases, with 17 bases between. The CDR3 has 15 residues. The CDR3 region is CASSSRGEGGQPQHF. The CDR3 DNA is TGTGCCAGCAGTTCACGAGGGGAGGGGGGCCAGCCCCAGCATTTT.